Sequencing of this T cell receptor (beta chain) was carried out in a study of CD8+ T cells in alopecia areata (dated by TCRdb to about 2018). Looking at the study overall: Treated patients were enrolled in an open-label pilot trial of oral tofacitinib at 5 to 10 mg twice daily for moderate-to-severe alopecia areata. Disease severity in treated patients was measured with the SALT score, which quantifies the percentage of affected scalp surface area. Patients on tofacitinib were biopsied at baseline and after 4 and 24 weeks of treatment, and several of the patients also had a later scalp biopsy. immunoSEQ multiplex PCR using 35 Vbeta forward primers and 13 Jbeta reverse primers was used to amplify TCRbeta CDR3 regions. On the human side, TCRbeta sequencing was run on scalp tissue and on sorted CD4+ and CD8+ peripheral blood T cells from healthy controls and from alopecia areata patients with either patchy or totalis/universalis disease. High-throughput TCRbeta sequencing was used to examine T cell clonal expansion in alopecia areata in both the C3H/HeJ mouse model and human patients. Scalp clonality was compared across normal scalp (n=4), patchy alopecia areata scalp (n=8), and alopecia totalis/universalis scalp (n=8). Tofacitinib was given for 6 to 18 months, followed by 6 months of follow-up off drug to assess delayed response and recurrence. RNA was extracted with the PAXgene miRNA kit for fixed scalp, the miRNeasy kit for PBMCs, and the RNeasy kit for mouse skin.

Points the paper makes about the study in general: Unlike mouse skin, where gammadelta T cells dominate, normal human skin contains resident alphabeta T cells that get sequenced too, which complicates analysis of the scalp TCR repertoire. During tofacitinib treatment, many expanded lesional clones stuck around in both scalp and blood, and this persistence may partly explain why relapse happens after treatment is stopped. Scalp clonality and the number of expanded CD8+ clones among the top 100 scalp clones were significantly decreased by tofacitinib. Compared with normal scalp, lesional scalp, particularly in alopecia totalis/universalis, had higher clonality and more expanded CD8+ clones, which suggests antigenic drive. Because the treated cohort was small and had only one nonresponder, larger studies are needed to examine links between baseline CD8+ expansion and response. TCR sequences shared between patients were less clear than in mice, possibly partly because of HLA diversity in the patient population.

As concerns this clone: Its antigen specificity is not known. Qualities for individual bases were not recorded, and no much larger clone is one base off.

The CDR3 contains 11 residues, cysteine and phenylalanine counted. Just the 33-base CDR3 DNA is kept, in frame starting at base 1. CDR1 is given as DFQATT and CDR2 as SNEGSKA, both from the germline V gene (reference sequence). V is cut by 4 bases and J by 6 bases, and the space between the germline ends is 7 bases. The sample's time point label, decoded: less than 25 weeks on oral tofacitinib. The treatment or condition label here, explained by the study, means: oral pan-JAK inhibitor, 5-10 mg twice daily. Lesional scalp punch biopsies and peripheral blood were obtained from alopecia areata patients. Human scalp biopsies were immediately fixed in PAXgene tissue containers. Library creation used the immunoSEQ multiplex PCR assay. RNA was extracted from all samples and reverse transcribed into cDNA, which served as template for TCR sequencing. SuperScript III was used for first-strand cDNA synthesis, primed with a 2:1 mix of oligo-dT and random hexamers. A synthetic immune receptor repertoire was used to assess amplification bias, and residual bias was removed computationally. The study's processing was this. After raw reads were preprocessed to remove errors, the CDR3 was defined following IMGT conventions as running from the conserved cysteine to phenylalanine. Clonality was computed by normalizing Shannon entropy by log2 of the number of productive unique TCRs and subtracting the result from 1. Scalp TCRbeta sequences were cross-referenced with sorted blood CD4 and CD8 repertoires so that the CD4 or CD8 identity of scalp clones could be inferred. TCRdb took this table from immuneACCESS and kept in-frame rearrangements with V and J called. Such tables lack part of the clones; where checked against another copy, unresolved V genes explain under half of the gap, and the rest is unexplained. V and J calls and clone size come straight from that table; D and trimming were deduced from the DNA. In this sample the table shows about 3,800 clones, less than 80% of which occur a single time. The top ten constitute roughly 6.4% of the sample.

The sequenced sample was skin, obtained at week 24, from a patient treated with tofacitinib. Recombination joined TRBV20-1 with TRBJ2-1; the D gene is perhaps TRBD2, on 5 matching bases. The clonotype was recovered from a human donor with alopecia areata. The CDR3 protein: CSATTSNEQFF. The nucleotides are TGCAGTGCTACCACTAGCAATGAGCAGTTCTTC.